This passage covers 27 T cell receptor beta chains from one sample sequenced in a study of blood T cell repertoires in COVID-19. Profiling relied on immunoSEQ multiplex PCR, and the TCRdb table lists in-frame clones only, not all of them. The sample consists of roughly 200,000 clones, around 90% of them appearing once. Material for sequencing was peripheral blood. Source of these receptors: a man in his fifties with acute or convalescent COVID-19.

The genes are TRBV6-1 and TRBJ2-7, with D perhaps matching TRBD2 (5 bases). V shed 3 bases and J shed 3 bases, with 12 bases lying between them. The V gene's germline CDR1 is MNHNS and CDR2 SASEGT. CDR3 length equals 14 residues. The CDR3 sequence: CASSDPGMIYEQYF. CDR3 DNA sequence: TGTGCCAGCAGTGATCCGGGGATGATCTACGAGCAGTACTTC.

The rearrangement links TRBV10-2 to TRBJ2-3; 7 bases are a match to TRBD1. CDR3 size: 15 residues. From germline, CDR1 is WSHSY and CDR2 SAAADI. V shed 6 bases, J shed 2 bases, and the junction held 8 bases outside the gene matches. CDR3 residues: CASRAGTDPTDTQYF. Here the CDR3 DNA reads TGCGCCAGCAGAGCCGGGACAGACCCCACAGATACGCAGTATTTT.

This clone was seen a single time. This chain connects TRBV7-2 to TRBJ1-2; 9 positions match TRBD1. CDR1 and CDR2 (germline): SGHTA, FQGNSA. The CDR3 totals 14 residues. V was clipped by 5 bases and J by 8 bases; unmatched bases: 9. The CDR3, as DNA: TGTGCCAGCAGCCCAACGTGGGACAGGGAAGGCTACACCTTC. Translating gives CASSPTWDREGYTF.

The genes are TRBV27 and TRBJ1-5; D might be TRBD1 (5 bases). Germline CDR1 reads MNHEY; CDR2 reads SMNVEV (reference sequence). This CDR3 has 13 residues. Deletions cut 5 bases from V and 1 base from J, with 6 bases between. The CDR3 loop is CASSRQSNQPQHF. CDR3 nucleotides: TGTGCCAGCAGTCGACAGAGCAATCAGCCCCAGCATTTT.

J is TRBJ2-4 and V is TRBV21-1; the D call TRBD2 from the table was never checked on the DNA. TRBV21-1 counts as a pseudogene. The CDR3 covers 18 residues. The CDR3 nucleotides are TGTGCCAGCAGCAAAGCTCCTCTAGCGGGAGAAGCCAAAAACATTCAGTACTTC. It yields the protein CASSKAPLAGEAKNIQYF.

The CDR3 DNA reads TGTGCCAGCAGCTTGGGCGGCCCGAGCTCTGGAAACACCATATATTTT. Amino acids: CASSLGGPSSGNTIYF. The chain uses TRBV5-4 and TRBJ1-3, with no clear D. CDR3 length equals 16 residues. CDR1 is SGHNT, CDR2 YYREEE, per germline (reference sequence). Trimming cost V 0 bases and J 0 bases, with 10 bases left between them.

The chain combines TRBV20-1 with TRBJ2-5; 11 bases line up with TRBD2. This CDR3 contains 14 residues. V lost 3 bases and J lost 3; bases outside the gene matches: 3. Germline V gene data show CDR1 as DFQATT and CDR2 as SNEGSKA (reference sequence). Written as DNA, the CDR3 is TGCAGTGCTAGTTTACTAGCGGGAGAAGAGACCCAGTACTTC. Translated: CSASLLAGEETQYF.

This rearrangement joins TRBV7-9 to TRBJ1-2; D possibly corresponds to TRBD1 (5 bases). Between the trimmed V and J ends, which lost 1 base and 3 bases, there was a span of 12 bases. CDR3 length equals 15 residues. CDR1 is SEHNR, CDR2 FQNEAQ, per germline (reference sequence). CDR3 DNA: TGTGCCAGCAGCTTAGGTGGGGCGACAGACTATGGCTACACCTTC. It specifies CASSLGGATDYGYTF.

This chain links TRBV3-1 (or the pseudogene TRBV3-2) with TRBJ2-1, with 10 bases that match TRBD1. The CDR3 length is 17 residues. With 3 bases clipped from V and 4 bases from J, the junction kept 9 bases outside the gene matches. Germline V gene sequence: CDR1 LGHDT, CDR2 YNNKEL (reference sequence). The CDR3 DNA is TGTGCCAGCAGCCACACCAGGGGACAGGGGCGATACAATGAGCAGTTCTTC. This encodes CASSHTRGQGRYNEQFF.

The genes are TRBV11-2 and TRBJ2-7, with TRBD1 identical over 7 bases. V gave up 4 bases and J gave up 2 bases; unmatched junction bases: 5. Germline CDR1 is SGHAT and CDR2 is FQNNGV. The CDR3 length is 14 residues. CDR3 DNA sequence: TGTGCCAGCAGCTCCTTTGGGACAGCCTACGAGCAGTACTTC. Translation: CASSSFGTAYEQYF.

The rearrangement uses TRBV28 and TRBJ1-2; no clear D. The V gene lost 8 bases and the J gene lost 2 bases, with 9 bases spanning the gap. The CDR3 covers 12 residues. CDR1 is MDHEN, CDR2 SYDVKM, per germline. The CDR3 DNA reads as TGTGCCAGCTTCGAGCTGAACTATGGCTACACCTTC. This codes for CASFELNYGYTF.

This clone was detected once. The V call is TRBV30, the J call TRBJ2-5; 8 nucleotides align to TRBD2. CDR1 GTSNPN and CDR2 SVGIG come from the germline V gene (reference sequence). Trimming took 2 bases from V and 1 from J; bases not matched to a gene: 3. The CDR3 is made up of 14 amino acids. The CDR3 region has the DNA TGTGCCTGGAGTAACCTAGCGGGCCAAGAGACCCAGTACTTC. The encoded protein is CAWSNLAGQETQYF. Variable domain in full (rest from reference TRBV30 and TRBJ2-5): SQTIHQWPATLVQPVGSPLSLECTVEGTSNPNLYWYRQAAGRGLQLLFYSVGIGQISSEVPQNLSASRPQDRQFILSSKKLLLSDSGFYLCAWSNLAGQETQYFGPGTRLLVL.

This chain links TRBV5-1 with TRBJ1-1; 8 bases map to TRBD1. CDR3 length: 17 amino acids. Per germline, CDR1 SGHRS and CDR2 YFSETQ. V shed 7 bases, J shed 1 base, and the junction held 15 bases outside the gene matches. CDR3 DNA sequence: TGCGCCAGCCGCCAATCAGGGGGCTTCAGGCCGAACACTGAAGCTTTCTTT. It yields the protein CASRQSGGFRPNTEAFF.

The J gene is TRBJ1-2, the V gene TRBV4-3; 7 bases map to TRBD1. J was trimmed by 3 bases and V by 1 base; bases with no gene match: 8. This CDR3 has 16 residues. Germline loops: CDR1 LGHNA, CDR2 YSLEER. CDR3 protein: CASSQAARQGHYGYTF. CDR3 coding DNA: TGCGCCAGCAGCCAAGCAGCGAGACAGGGACACTATGGCTACACCTTC.

The chain employs TRBV6-6 and TRBJ1-4; 9 bases map to TRBD1. CDR1 is MNHNY, CDR2 SVGAGI, per germline (reference sequence). This CDR3 has 17 amino acids. V lost 5 bases to trimming and J lost 0 bases; unmatched junction nucleotides: 7. The chain's CDR3 is CASSLGTGPATNEKLFF. As DNA, the CDR3 is TGTGCCAGCAGTCTTGGGACAGGGCCCGCAACTAATGAAAAACTGTTTTTT.

J is TRBJ1-3 and V is TRBV4-1; 7 nucleotides line up with TRBD1. Germline V gives CDR1 MGHRA, CDR2 YSYEKL. The CDR3 contains 15 residues. V trimming: 2 bases; J trimming: 5 bases; junction bases outside the gene matches: 6. For the CDR3, the DNA is TGCGCCAGCAGCCAACCCCGGGACAGTAGAAACACCATATATTTT. This sequence encodes CASSQPRDSRNTIYF.

This sequence joins TRBV9 and TRBJ2-5; 14 bases map to TRBD2. J gave up 0 bases and V 4 bases, and 5 bases lay outside the gene matches. This CDR3 contains 17 residues. CDR1 and CDR2 from the germline V gene are SGDLS and YYNGEE. The CDR3 loop reads CASSRTSGRRYQETQYF. The CDR3 coding sequence is TGTGCCAGCAGCAGGACTAGCGGGAGGCGGTACCAAGAGACCCAGTACTTC.

The chain recombines TRBV3-1 (or the pseudogene TRBV3-2) with TRBJ2-2; a weak D match, TRBD2 (5 bases). The CDR3 is 14 residues long. V lost 5 bases to trimming and J lost 1 base, with 8 bases between them. Germline V gene data show CDR1 as LGHDT and CDR2 as YNNKEL (reference sequence). The CDR3 reads CASSSAGNTGELFF. In nucleotides, the CDR3 is TGTGCCAGCAGCTCTGCGGGGAACACCGGGGAGCTGTTTTTT.

This clone was recorded once. The CDR3 DNA follows: TGTGCCAGCAGCCGCTCGTGGGACAGGGATTACGAGCAGTACGTC. The encoded protein is CASSRSWDRDYEQYV. The J gene is TRBJ2-7, the V gene TRBV11-1; 9 bases agree with TRBD1. Germline assignment: CDR1 SGHAT and CDR2 FQDESV (reference sequence). V shed 5 bases, J shed 4 bases, and the junction held 9 bases outside the gene matches. This CDR3 is built from 15 residues.

V gene TRBV7-2 combines with J gene TRBJ1-1, with D maybe TRBD1 (5 bases). CDR1 and CDR2 from the germline V gene are SGHTA and FQGNSA. V gave up 2 bases and J gave up 0 bases, with 7 bases separating them. The CDR3 is made up of 14 amino acids. DNA for the CDR3: TGTGCCAGCAGCTTAAGACAGATGAACACTGAAGCTTTCTTT. Protein product: CASSLRQMNTEAFF.

This chain's CDR3 is CASSPRVGHNEQFF. Here the CDR3 DNA reads TGTGCCAGCAGCCCCCGAGTGGGCCACAATGAGCAGTTCTTC. The chain links TRBV7-2 to TRBJ2-1; no firm D call. CDR1 is SGHTA, CDR2 FQGNSA, per germline. V was pared by 5 bases and J by 5 bases, with 13 bases between. This CDR3 is 14 amino acids long.

CDR3 nucleotide sequence: TGTGCCAGCAGCTTAGGGTCGTTTATGGGCGCTTACGAAAAACTGTTTTTT. As protein: CASSLGSFMGAYEKLFF. This chain uses TRBV7-9 with TRBJ1-4; D call uncertain. V gave up 1 base and J gave up 8 bases, with 20 bases separating them. This CDR3 has 17 amino acids. Germline V gene data show CDR1 as SEHNR and CDR2 as FQNEAQ (reference sequence).

The V call is TRBV5-4, the J call TRBJ2-1; 8 positions match TRBD1. Looked up from germline, CDR1 is SGHNT and CDR2 is YYREEE (reference sequence). The CDR3 consists of 16 residues. J lost 6 bases, V lost 4 bases, and 12 bases had no gene match. CDR3 DNA sequence: TGTGCCAGCAGCCGCGAGGGGCAGGGGGCTAGCAATGAGCAGTTCTTC. Amino acid sequence: CASSREGQGASNEQFF.

The chain joins TRBV7-2 to TRBJ1-2, with TRBD1 as a possible D gene (5 bases). The V gene's germline CDR1 is SGHTA and CDR2 FQGNSA. The CDR3 runs to 13 residues. V was cut by 7 bases and J by 0 bases, with 9 bases left in between. The CDR3 is CASTTTANYGYTF. CDR3 coding DNA: TGTGCCAGCACCACGACAGCTAACTATGGCTACACCTTC.

This chain joins TRBV19 and TRBJ1-2, with D hard to call. V shed 9 bases and J shed 4 bases, with 15 bases lying between them. The CDR3 runs 13 residues. The germline gives CDR1 LNHDA, CDR2 SQIVND (reference sequence). In DNA, the CDR3 is TGTGCCAGCCTATATAAAGGAGGCTATGGCTACACCTTC. The encoded protein is CASLYKGGYGYTF.

This chain uses TRBV3-1 (or the pseudogene TRBV3-2) with TRBJ2-1, with 13 bases that match TRBD2. Germline assignment: CDR1 LGHDT and CDR2 YNNKEL (reference sequence). The CDR3 is made up of 19 amino acids. The ends lost 4 bases at V and 2 bases at J; junction bases unmatched: 11. The CDR3 region is CASSLTSGRAKKPYNEQFF. CDR3 in DNA: TGTGCCAGCAGCCTCACTAGCGGGAGGGCCAAAAAGCCCTACAATGAGCAGTTCTTC.

This chain links TRBV6-5 with TRBJ2-7; D is uncertain. V was pared by 8 bases and J by 2 bases, with 13 bases between. This CDR3 is 13 amino acids long. CDR1 and CDR2 (germline): MNHEY, SVGAGI. The CDR3 here is CASADAVAYEQYF. CDR3 nucleotide sequence: TGTGCCAGCGCCGATGCGGTGGCCTACGAGCAGTACTTC.